Shown below are 24 T cell receptor beta chains from a single sample sequenced in a study of blood T cell repertoires in COVID-19. Clones were read by immunoSEQ multiplex PCR, and TCRdb kept only the in-frame ones, dropping some. The data contain some 260,000 clones, around 84% of them singletons. The specimen sequenced was PBMCs or T cells enriched from blood (not recorded which). These TCRs come from a man aged 25 to 45 with acute COVID-19.

A few counts support this clone. This chain links TRBV6-4 with TRBJ2-3; 13 bases are shared with TRBD2. The trim removed 0 bases at V and 4 bases at J, leaving 1 base unmatched. There are 16 residues in the CDR3. CDR1 and CDR2 (germline): MRHNA, SNTAGT. The CDR3 here is CASSDSTSGGPDTQYF. In nucleotides, the CDR3 is TGTGCCAGCAGTGACTCGACTAGCGGGGGGCCAGATACGCAGTATTTT.

This clone was observed a single time. The junction departs from the called germline gene at one end, perhaps through a read error. The chain links TRBV7-3 to TRBJ2-2; 10 bases are shared with TRBD2. The CDR3 length is 15 residues. CDR1 and CDR2 (germline): SGHTA, FQGTGA. CDR3 amino acids: CASTLLAGRLGELFF. The CDR3 DNA reads TGTGCCAGCACCTTACTAGCGGGACGGCTCGGGGAGCTGTTTTTT. The full variable domain, completed using reference TRBV7-3 and TRBJ2-2, is GAGVSQTPSNKVTEKGKYVELRCDPISGHTALYWYRQSLGQGPEFLIYFQGTGAADDSGLPNDRFFAVRPEGSVSTLKIQRTERGDSAVYLCASTLLAGRLGELFFGEGSRLTVL.

The chain couples TRBV6-5 to TRBJ1-2; D is undetermined. CDR1 is MNHEY, CDR2 SVGAGI, per germline. The CDR3 length is 10 residues. The V end was cut by 8 bases, the J end by 8 bases, with 9 bases between. The CDR3 DNA sequence: TGTGCCAGCCGTTCATTCGGCTACACCTTC. Translated, it gives CASRSFGYTF.

The chain employs TRBV4-2 and TRBJ2-6; 10 bases are shared with TRBD1. The CDR3 has 18 residues. J lost 0 bases, V lost 0 bases, and 2 bases had no gene match. Germline-derived CDR1 and CDR2 are LGHNA and YNFKEQ. In DNA, the CDR3 is TGTGCCAGCAGCCAAGAGACAGGGGGCCTCTCTGGGGCCAACGTCCTGACTTTC. Translated: CASSQETGGLSGANVLTF.

The chain employs TRBV5-8 and TRBJ1-6; D perhaps matches TRBD1 (5 bases). CDR1 and CDR2 from the germline V gene are SGHTS and YDEGEE. V lost 4 bases, J lost 7 bases, and 9 bases lay in between. The CDR3 is 13 amino acids. CDR3 protein: CASSRNRNSPLHF. The CDR3 DNA follows: TGTGCCAGCAGCCGGAACAGGAATTCACCCCTCCACTTT.

The chain combines TRBV5-1 with TRBJ1-1; 9 nucleotides agree with TRBD1. The CDR3 runs to 15 residues. The germline V gene has CDR1 SGHRS and CDR2 YFSETQ. The ends lost 3 bases at V and 5 bases at J; junction bases unmatched: 8. The CDR3, as DNA: TGCGCCAGCAGCTGGGGACAGGGCTTAAGTACTGAAGCTTTCTTT. Translating it yields CASSWGQGLSTEAFF.

Only a few counts were recorded for this clone. The chain couples TRBV2 to TRBJ2-6; TRBD1 matches 10 bases. The CDR3 spans 18 residues. Losses at the gene ends were 4 bases for V and 4 bases for J; bases not matched to a gene: 10. Germline V CDR1 and CDR2: SNHLY, FYNNEI. In DNA, the CDR3 is TGTGCCAGCAGTGGTAATGACAGGGGGCTCGAGGGGGCCAACGTCCTGACTTTC. As protein: CASSGNDRGLEGANVLTF.

The chain uses TRBV7-6 and TRBJ2-3; a possible D gene is TRBD2 (5 bases). Germline V CDR1 and CDR2: SGHVS, FNYEAQ. The CDR3 totals 13 residues. V lost 1 base to trimming and J lost 6 bases, with 8 bases between them. The CDR3 region is CASSLGERDTQYF. The CDR3 DNA sequence: TGTGCCAGCAGCTTAGGGGAGCGGGATACGCAGTATTTT. Based on the CDR3 plus reference TRBV7-6 and TRBJ2-3, the full variable domain is GAGVSQSPRYKVTKRGQDVALRCDPISGHVSLYWYRQALGQGPEFLTYFNYEAQQDKSGLPNDRFSAERPEGSISTLTIQRTEQRDSAMYRCASSLGERDTQYFGPGTRLTVL.

The rearrangement joins TRBV5-8 to TRBJ2-7, with 9 bases that match TRBD2. Germline CDR1 reads SGHTS; CDR2 reads YDEGEE. The length of the CDR3 is 14 residues. Unmatched junction bases numbered 4, after V lost 4 bases and J lost 2 bases. The CDR3 is CASSPTSGTYEQYV. CDR3 sequence (DNA): TGTGCCAGCAGCCCGACTAGCGGAACCTACGAGCAGTACGTC.

The V and J genes are TRBV3-1 (or the pseudogene TRBV3-2) and TRBJ1-6; D not resolved. The germline CDR1 and CDR2 sequences are LGHDT and YNNKEL (reference sequence). The V end was cut by 4 bases, the J end by 5 bases, with 9 bases between. This CDR3 region has 14 residues. CDR3 region: CASSPGFDNSPLHF. The CDR3 region has the DNA TGTGCCAGCAGCCCCGGGTTTGATAATTCACCCCTCCACTTT.

The gene calls are TRBV10-2 and TRBJ2-7, with TRBD2 as a possible D gene (6 bases). The V end was cut by 4 bases, the J end by 0 bases, with 16 bases between. Germline V gene lookup returns CDR1 WSHSY and CDR2 SAAADI. There are 16 residues in the CDR3. The CDR3 loop is CASSAMVGSFSYEQYV. Written as DNA, the CDR3 is TGCGCCAGCAGTGCGATGGTCGGGAGCTTCTCCTACGAGCAGTACGTC.

The chain has TRBV25-1 and TRBJ1-2; D is perhaps TRBD1 (6 bases). CDR1 is MGHDK, CDR2 SYGVNS, per germline. The V gene lost 7 bases and the J gene lost 4 bases, with 13 bases spanning the gap. This CDR3 spans 13 amino acids. The CDR3 here is CASTQGGVYGYTF. The CDR3 nucleotides are TGTGCCAGCACTCAAGGGGGGGTCTATGGCTACACCTTC.

V is TRBV6-5 and J is TRBJ2-5, with D maybe TRBD2 (6 bases). V shed 6 bases and J shed 2 bases, with 10 bases lying between them. CDR1 is MNHEY, CDR2 SVGAGI, per germline. This CDR3 comprises 13 residues. The CDR3 protein is CASRTGVQETQYF. The CDR3 coding sequence is TGTGCCAGCAGGACGGGGGTTCAAGAGACCCAGTACTTC.

This clone was counted once. The rearrangement joins TRBV27 to TRBJ2-1, with TRBD2 matching 10 bases. CDR3 size: 16 residues. Germline CDR1 is MNHEY and CDR2 is SMNVEV (reference sequence). V trimming: 2 bases; J trimming: 9 bases; junction bases outside the gene matches: 10. The DNA for the CDR3 is TGTGCCAGCAGTTTAGGTTGGCTAGCGGGAGTAGGTGAGCAGTTCTTC. Translated, it gives CASSLGWLAGVGEQFF.

About this clone itself: The germline gene is not matched at one end of the junction; a read error may be the cause. J is TRBJ1-2 and V is TRBV28, with 8 bases aligning to TRBD1. Germline values: CDR1 MDHEN, CDR2 SYDVKM. This CDR3 contains 14 residues. CDR3 coding DNA: TGTGCCAGCAGTGGAAGGATGCCGGGACAGGAGACTTACTTC. Protein: CASSGRMPGQETYF.

This clone turned up a few times. The chain has TRBV29-1 and TRBJ2-1; the D gene is possibly TRBD1 (6 bases). The V gene's germline CDR1 is SQVTM and CDR2 ANQGSEA. The CDR3 is 16 amino acids. V lost 4 bases, J lost 0 bases, and 16 bases lay in between. CDR3 region: CSVVGQLDNSYNEQFF. The CDR3 coding sequence is TGCAGCGTTGTTGGACAGCTCGATAACTCCTACAATGAGCAGTTCTTC.

This sequence joins TRBV11-2 and TRBJ1-1; the D gene is possibly TRBD1 (6 bases). Trimming cost V 1 base and J 1 base, with 7 bases left between them. Germline V gene lookup returns CDR1 SGHAT and CDR2 FQNNGV. The CDR3 has 14 amino acids. The CDR3 protein is CASSLGDTNTEAFF. The CDR3 region has the DNA TGTGCCAGCAGCTTAGGGGACACGAACACTGAAGCTTTCTTT.

This chain links TRBV3-1 (or the pseudogene TRBV3-2) with TRBJ2-5; D call uncertain. V lost 6 bases and J 5 bases, leaving 16 bases between the germline ends. From germline, CDR1 is LGHDT and CDR2 YNNKEL (reference sequence). This CDR3 comprises 14 residues. CDR3 loop: CASSILAEWETQYF. The CDR3 DNA is TGTGCCAGCAGTATCCTGGCGGAATGGGAGACCCAGTACTTC.

The gene calls are TRBV7-9 and TRBJ2-2; 7 bases are shared with TRBD2. The CDR3 is 15 residues long. The V gene's germline CDR1 is SEHNR and CDR2 FQNEAQ (reference sequence). V lost 3 bases, J lost 6 bases, and 7 bases stayed unmatched. The CDR3 nucleotides read TGTGCCAGCAGCTTCTCTAGCGGTCCCGCCGGGGAGCTGTTTTTT. Protein sequence: CASSFSSGPAGELFF. The full variable domain, in which reference TRBV7-9 and TRBJ2-2 provide the parts outside the CDR3, is DTGVSQNPRHKITKRGQNVTFRCDPISEHNRLYWYRQTLGQGPEFLTYFQNEAQLEKSRLLSDRFSAERPKGSFSTLEIQRTEQGDSAMYLCASSFSSGPAGELFFGEGSRLTVL.

This chain connects TRBV7-7 to TRBJ2-3; 7 nucleotides match TRBD2. The CDR3 is 15 amino acids. Germline values: CDR1 SSHAT, CDR2 FNYEAQ (reference sequence). Trimming removed 5 bases from V and 4 bases from J; junction bases left unmatched: 9. The CDR3 here is CASSQSGARADTQYF. CDR3 DNA: TGTGCCAGCAGCCAGAGCGGGGCGAGGGCAGATACGCAGTATTTT. Looking up the rest from reference TRBV7-7 and TRBJ2-3 gives the full variable domain: GAGVSQSPRYKVTKRGQDVTLRCDPISSHATLYWYQQALGQGPEFLTYFNYEAQPDKSGLPSDRFSAERPEGSISTLTIQRTEQRDSAMYRCASSQSGARADTQYFGPGTRLTVL.

The chain uses TRBV9 and TRBJ1-2; D may be TRBD1 (5 bases). CDR1 SGDLS and CDR2 YYNGEE come from the germline V gene. The CDR3 totals 11 residues. V was cut by 3 bases and J by 13 bases, with 13 bases left in between. The CDR3 DNA follows: TGTGCCAGCAGCGGGGGGGGTCCTTGCACCTTC. This sequence encodes CASSGGGPCTF. Complete variable domain (other parts from reference TRBV9 and TRBJ1-2): DSGVTQTPKHLITATGQRVTLRCSPRSGDLSVYWYQQSLDQGLQFLIQYYNGEERAKGNILERFSAQQFPDLHSELNLSSLELGDSALYFCASSGGGPCTFGSGTRLTVV.

In this sample, this clone turned up a few times. The rearrangement joins TRBV5-1 to TRBJ1-3; 12 positions agree with TRBD1. CDR1 is SGHRS, CDR2 YFSETQ, per germline. V lost 4 bases and J lost 4; bases outside the gene matches: 6. The CDR3 extends over 16 amino acids. CDR3 region: CASSVAGQGAGNTIYF. The CDR3 DNA is TGCGCCAGCAGCGTGGCGGGACAGGGGGCAGGAAACACCATATATTTT.

The CDR3: CASRRQDYTGELFF. The CDR3 nucleotides are TGTGCCAGCAGGCGACAGGATTACACCGGGGAGCTGTTTTTT. The chain joins TRBV14 to TRBJ2-2; D is perhaps TRBD1 (6 bases). Trimming cost V 6 bases and J 3 bases, with 11 bases left between them. Germline V gene lookup returns CDR1 SGHDN and CDR2 FVKESK. There are 14 residues in the CDR3.

The rearrangement uses TRBV11-3 and TRBJ2-3, with 7 bases fitting TRBD2. CDR3 length: 15 residues. Per germline, CDR1 SGHNT and CDR2 YENEEA. J gave up 3 bases and V 5 bases, and 8 bases lay outside the gene matches. The CDR3: CASSRAGALTDTQYF. CDR3 coding DNA: TGTGCCAGCAGCCGTGCGGGAGCCCTTACAGATACGCAGTATTTT.